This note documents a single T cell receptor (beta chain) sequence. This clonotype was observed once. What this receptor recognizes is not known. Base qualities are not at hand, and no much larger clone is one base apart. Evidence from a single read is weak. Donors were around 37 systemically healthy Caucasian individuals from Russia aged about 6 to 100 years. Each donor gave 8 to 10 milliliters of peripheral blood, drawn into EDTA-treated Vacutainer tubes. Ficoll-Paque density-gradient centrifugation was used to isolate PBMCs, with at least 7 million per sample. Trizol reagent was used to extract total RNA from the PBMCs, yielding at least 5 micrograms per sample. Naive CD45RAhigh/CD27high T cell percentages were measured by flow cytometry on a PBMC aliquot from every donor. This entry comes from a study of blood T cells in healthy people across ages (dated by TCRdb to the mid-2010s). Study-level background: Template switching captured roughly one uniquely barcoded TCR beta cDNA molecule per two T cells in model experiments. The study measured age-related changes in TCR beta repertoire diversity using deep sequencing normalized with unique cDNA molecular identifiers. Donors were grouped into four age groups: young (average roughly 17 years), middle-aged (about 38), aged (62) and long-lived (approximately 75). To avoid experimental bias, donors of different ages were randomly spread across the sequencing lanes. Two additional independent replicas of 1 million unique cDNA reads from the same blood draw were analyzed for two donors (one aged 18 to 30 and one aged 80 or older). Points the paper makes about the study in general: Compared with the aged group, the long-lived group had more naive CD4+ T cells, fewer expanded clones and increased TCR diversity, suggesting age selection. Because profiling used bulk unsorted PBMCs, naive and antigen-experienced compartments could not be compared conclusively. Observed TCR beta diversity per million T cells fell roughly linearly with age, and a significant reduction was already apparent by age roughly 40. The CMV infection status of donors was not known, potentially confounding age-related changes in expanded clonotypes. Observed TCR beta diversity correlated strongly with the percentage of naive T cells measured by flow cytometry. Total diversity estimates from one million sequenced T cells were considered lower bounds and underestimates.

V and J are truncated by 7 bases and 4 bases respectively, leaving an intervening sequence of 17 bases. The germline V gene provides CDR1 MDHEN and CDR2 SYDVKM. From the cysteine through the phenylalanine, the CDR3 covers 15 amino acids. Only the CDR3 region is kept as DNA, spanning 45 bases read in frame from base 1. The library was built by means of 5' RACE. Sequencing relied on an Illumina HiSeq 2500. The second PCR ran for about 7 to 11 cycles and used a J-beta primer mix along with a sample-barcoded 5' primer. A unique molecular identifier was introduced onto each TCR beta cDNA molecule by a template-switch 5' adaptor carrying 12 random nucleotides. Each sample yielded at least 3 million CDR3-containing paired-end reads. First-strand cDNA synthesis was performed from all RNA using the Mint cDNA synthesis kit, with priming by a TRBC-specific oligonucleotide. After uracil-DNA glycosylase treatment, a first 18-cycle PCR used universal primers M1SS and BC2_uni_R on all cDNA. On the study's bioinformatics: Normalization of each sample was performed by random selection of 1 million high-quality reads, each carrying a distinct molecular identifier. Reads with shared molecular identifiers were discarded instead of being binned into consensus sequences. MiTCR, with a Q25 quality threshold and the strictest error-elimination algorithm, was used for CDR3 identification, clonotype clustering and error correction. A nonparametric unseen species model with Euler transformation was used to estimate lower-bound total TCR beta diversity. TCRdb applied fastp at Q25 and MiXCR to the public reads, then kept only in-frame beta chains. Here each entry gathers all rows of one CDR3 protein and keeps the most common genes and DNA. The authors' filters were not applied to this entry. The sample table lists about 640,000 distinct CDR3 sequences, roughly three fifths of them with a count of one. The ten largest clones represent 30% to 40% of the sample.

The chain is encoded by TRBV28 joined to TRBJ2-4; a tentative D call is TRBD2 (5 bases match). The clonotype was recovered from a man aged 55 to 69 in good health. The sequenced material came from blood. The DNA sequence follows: TGTGCCAGCACCCAAAGCGGCAGCGCTAAAAACATTCAGTACTTC. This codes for CASTQSGSAKNIQYF.